This entry describes one T cell receptor (beta chain). Its antigen is still unknown. The CDR3 loop spans 15 amino acids. Trimming pared 6 bases from V and 0 bases from J, leaving 14 bases between. Germline V gene data show CDR1 as LNHDA and CDR2 as SQIVND (reference sequence). RNA transcripts gave rise to amplified TCR beta CDR3 regions. First-round RT-PCR of the TCR CDR3 relied on the HTBI primer set. Each CDR3 protein is one row after TCRdb ran MiXCR on the multiplex PCR reads. The table lists about 640,000 distinct CDR3 sequences, around 20% of them singletons. Disease lasting under 3 months, a NOSPECS grade of at least 4, and a Clinical Activity Score of at least 3 were features of the ophthalmopathy patients. Diagnoses were established using clinical symptoms, serum thyroxine and TRAb, thyroid ultrasound and orbital computed tomography. It was less than 13 ml of fresh peripheral blood that supplied the PBMCs.

This entry comes from a study of T cells in Graves' hyperthyroidism and ophthalmopathy. Findings and caveats of the study: Most thyroid clonotypes expanded above 0.001 were also detected in blood.

V and J are TRBV19 and TRBJ1-1; tentative D call: TRBD1 (6 bases). The sequence was collected from a man younger than 45 with Graves' ophthalmopathy. Sequencing used blood. The CDR3 bases are TGTGCCAGTAGCTGGATGAGACAGGTGAACACTGAAGCTTTCTTT. This codes for CASSWMRQVNTEAFF.